This T cell receptor (beta chain) appears in the sequencing data of a study of T cells and Merkel cell carcinoma outcomes. The assay was immunoSEQ multiplex PCR, and TCRdb's table has in-frame clones only and misses some. Of about 5,000 clones in the sample, around 84% were seen once. This clone appeared a few times. The length of the CDR3 is 16 residues. Germline-derived CDR1 and CDR2 are SNHLY and FYNNEI. Trimming took 8 bases from V and 1 from J; bases not matched to a gene: 11. The clonotype was recovered from a human donor with Merkel cell carcinoma. This chain links TRBV2 with TRBJ2-3, with TRBD2 matching 8 bases. The sample was tumor tissue from Merkel cell carcinoma. The CDR3 sequence is CASFSLLADGTDTQYF. CDR3 in DNA: TGTGCCAGCTTCTCCTTACTAGCGGACGGCACAGATACGCAGTATTTT.